What follows is one T cell receptor (beta chain) and its context. Its antigen remains undetermined. Nothing much larger sits one base from this clone, and base qualities are not available. TCRbeta CDR3 regions were amplified from genomic DNA by means of the immunoSEQ Assay, a bias-controlled multiplex PCR. In the original analysis: The number of nucleated cells in each sample was estimated from the amplification of reference gene primers within the assay. To quantify the absolute abundance of each unique TCRbeta CDR3 rearrangement, sequence reads were collapsed and filtered. Productive Simpson clonality was computed per sample as the square root of Simpson's diversity index over productive rearrangements. TCRdb's version of the immuneACCESS table is confined to in-frame rearrangements and falls short of the full clone set. An unresolved V gene accounts for under half of the shortfall where checked; the remainder is of unknown origin. V, J and clone size derive from that table, while D and trimming were established from the DNA sequence. The sample table shows about 250,000 clones, and about 89% are seen once. The ten largest make up 1.5% to 2% of the sample.

Samples from volunteer blood donors who had recovered from COVID-19 were contributed by a second Seattle source. Whole blood was collected in K2EDTA tubes by collaborating institutions according to the institutions' own protocols. Collaborator samples were shipped for TCRbeta analysis as frozen whole blood, isolated PBMCs, or DNA extracted from either sample type. The CDR3 contains 13 residues, cysteine and phenylalanine counted. Of all the DNA, just the CDR3 is kept, 39 bases in frame from base 1. Trimming takes 0 bases from V and 6 bases from J, and the germline ends sit 6 bases apart. The germline V gene encodes CDR1 SGHAT and CDR2 FQNNGV. This sample was included in a study of blood T cell repertoires in COVID-19 (dated by TCRdb to 2020 to 2022). About the full investigation: Samples covering the acute and convalescent phases of COVID-19 were provided by collaborators in the United States, Italy and Spain. Where available, HLA class I and class II types were obtained from metadata supplied by the sample provider rather than from assay-based typing. The samples were drawn from two sources: the first 160 participants of the ongoing ImmuneRACE study, and approximately 1,300 subjects contributed by 6 global collaborators. Subjects who had been exposed to COVID-19, were actively infected with it, or had recovered from it provided the deeply sampled blood TCRbeta repertoires that made up the dataset. The repertoires were released in a freely available public database meant as a resource for research on the immune response to SARS-CoV-2. The material from the prospective study consisted of cDNA or gDNA derived from T cells, B-cell-depleted T cells, or PBMCs. Sample metadata almost always included a de-identified subject ID, COVID-19 status, age in years and sex. The paper's findings and limits, for the study overall: The quantity of clinical and demographic metadata differed by source and by participant and was supplied without curation.

The clonotype originates from a woman aged 60-70 years who had recovered from COVID-19. The chain couples TRBV11-2 to TRBJ2-1, with the D gene too uncertain to name. Input material: peripheral blood. CDR3 reads: CASSLELLNEQFF. The nucleotide sequence is TGTGCCAGCAGCTTAGAACTCCTCAATGAGCAGTTCTTC.